The 23 T cell receptor beta chains presented below share a single source sample, sequenced in a study of blood T cell repertoires in COVID-19. Assay used: immunoSEQ multiplex PCR; TCRdb lists only in-frame clones, some missing. The sample carries 120,000 or so clones, around nine tenths recorded once. The material sequenced was peripheral blood. Every receptor here comes from a woman aged 80 or older with acute or convalescent COVID-19.

This rearrangement joins TRBV4-1 to TRBJ2-7; 7 bases are a match to TRBD1. Germline trimming cut 0 bases from V and 2 bases from J; bases unmatched to any gene: 4. The CDR3 is 15 amino acids. CDR1 and CDR2 (germline): MGHRA, YSYEKL. The CDR3 is CASSQDPGTAYEQYF. Here the CDR3 DNA reads TGCGCCAGCAGCCAAGATCCGGGGACAGCCTACGAGCAGTACTTC.

V and J are TRBV2 and TRBJ2-5; 8 bases line up with TRBD2. The CDR3 is 12 residues long. Germline CDR1 reads SNHLY; CDR2 reads FYNNEI. After removal of 6 bases from V and 7 bases from J, the junction contained 4 bases not matched to a gene. The CDR3 sequence is CASRGLGRTQYF. As DNA, the CDR3 is TGTGCCAGCAGGGGACTAGGGCGGACCCAGTACTTC.

This rearrangement joins TRBV5-4 to TRBJ1-3, with D uncertain. Germline V lookup: CDR1 SGHNT, CDR2 YYREEE (reference sequence). This CDR3 has 15 residues. V was cut by 0 bases and J by 4 bases, with 11 bases left in between. Here the CDR3 reads CASSLDSGTGNTIYF. CDR3 DNA: TGTGCCAGCAGCTTGGACTCGGGAACCGGAAACACCATATATTTT.

For the CDR3, the DNA is TGTGCCGGCCGGCTGGGACAGTCCAACGAGCAGTACTTC. This codes for CAGRLGQSNEQYF. The chain employs TRBV6-5 and TRBJ2-7, with 7 bases that match TRBD1. The CDR3 contains 13 residues. The V gene end was trimmed by 11 bases and the J gene end by 5 bases; junction bases not matched to a gene: 12. Germline CDR1 and CDR2: MNHEY and SVGAGI.

The chain uses TRBV7-2 and TRBJ1-4, with 7 positions matching TRBD1. The CDR3 totals 15 residues. Germline CDR1 SGHTA, CDR2 FQGNSA. V trimming: 8 bases; J trimming: 3 bases; junction bases outside the gene matches: 9. The CDR3 loop reads CASGFRDRPNEKLFF. DNA for the CDR3: TGTGCCAGCGGATTCCGGGACAGACCTAATGAAAAACTGTTTTTT.

The chain joins TRBV6-5 to TRBJ2-5, with D perhaps TRBD1 (6 bases). Germline V gene lookup returns CDR1 MNHEY and CDR2 SVGAGI. This CDR3 is 14 amino acids long. V was pared by 7 bases and J by 0 bases, with 12 bases between. The chain's CDR3 is CASKRGHYQETQYF. CDR3 in DNA: TGTGCCAGCAAAAGGGGACATTACCAAGAGACCCAGTACTTC.

For this clone: The same CDR3 can be traced to other DNA sequences in this sample. The chain carries TRBV3-1 (or the pseudogene TRBV3-2) and TRBJ1-3; D may be TRBD1 (6 bases). CDR3 length: 14 residues. Trimming left V 2 bases short and J 3 bases short, with 8 bases between. Germline-derived CDR1 and CDR2 are LGHDT and YNNKEL (reference sequence). The CDR3, as DNA: TGTGCCAGCAGCCAACGAGGGGGTGGAAACACCATATATTTT. It yields the protein CASSQRGGGNTIYF.

CDR3: CASSRTGGFTDTEAFF. CDR3 DNA: TGTGCCAGCTCACGGACAGGGGGCTTCACCGACACTGAAGCTTTCTTT. The chain combines TRBV18 with TRBJ1-1; TRBD1 aligns across 11 bases. The CDR3 is 16 residues long. The V segment lost 4 bases and the J segment 3 bases; nucleotides outside the gene matches: 7. Germline CDR1 is KGHSH and CDR2 is LQKENI.

This chain uses TRBV6-5 with TRBJ1-1, with D possibly matching TRBD1 (5 bases). The germline V gene has CDR1 MNHEY and CDR2 SVGAGI. The germline V and J ends were trimmed by 7 bases and 0 bases, with 15 bases remaining between them. The CDR3 sequence is 15 residues long. The CDR3 bases are TGTGCCAGCAAGAGGCAGGGACTGATGAACACTGAAGCTTTCTTT. Its protein product is CASKRQGLMNTEAFF.

The rearrangement joins TRBV19 to TRBJ1-5; 8 bases match TRBD1. The CDR3 totals 15 residues. The ends lost 5 bases at V and 0 bases at J; junction bases unmatched: 3. Germline V gene sequence: CDR1 LNHDA, CDR2 SQIVND (reference sequence). This CDR3 is CASSPGTGSNQPQHF. The CDR3 region has the DNA TGTGCCAGTAGTCCCGGGACAGGTAGCAATCAGCCCCAGCATTTT. Drawing the rest from reference TRBV19 and TRBJ1-5, the complete variable domain is DGGITQSPKYLFRKEGQNVTLSCEQNLNHDAMYWYRQDPGQGLRLIYYSQIVNDFQKGDIAEGYSVSREKKESFPLTVTSAQKNPTAFYLCASSPGTGSNQPQHFGDGTRLSIL.

The chain joins TRBV2 to TRBJ1-3; 8 nucleotides align to TRBD1. V dropped 6 bases and J dropped 0; count of bases not matched to a gene: 10. Germline V gene data show CDR1 as SNHLY and CDR2 as FYNNEI. The CDR3 contains 17 residues. In DNA, the CDR3 is TGTGCCAGCAGACGGATTCGACAGGGGACCTCTGGAAACACCATATATTTT. It specifies CASRRIRQGTSGNTIYF.

The chain links TRBV10-3 to TRBJ2-1; the match to TRBD1 covers 10 bases. The CDR3 contains 17 residues. The junction had 14 bases not matched to a gene; V was cut back by 4 bases and J by 8 bases. Per the germline V gene, CDR1 is ENHRY and CDR2 is SYGVKD. The CDR3 bases are TGTGCCATCAGTGGCCCCAACCCCGGGACAGGGGTCGATGAGCAGTTCTTC. This gives the protein CAISGPNPGTGVDEQFF.

The rearrangement joins TRBV5-1 to TRBJ2-3, with TRBD2 matching 13 bases. Unmatched junction bases numbered 7, after V lost 0 bases and J lost 0 bases. This CDR3 spans 19 amino acids. Germline V lookup: CDR1 SGHRS, CDR2 YFSETQ. The CDR3 sequence: CASSLGLTSGGPSTDTQYF. DNA for the CDR3: TGCGCCAGCAGCTTGGGGTTGACTAGCGGGGGGCCCAGCACAGATACGCAGTATTTT.

V and J are TRBV28 and TRBJ2-1; tentative D call: TRBD2 (6 bases). Trimming shortened V by 10 bases and J by 4 bases, and 11 bases separated the two germline ends. Germline values: CDR1 MDHEN, CDR2 SYDVKM. The CDR3 runs to 12 residues. The CDR3 DNA reads TGTGCCACCGCGGACTATTACAATGAGCAGTTCTTC. Translated, it gives CATADYYNEQFF.

The rearrangement uses TRBV6-5 and TRBJ2-3; 9 bases align to TRBD1. This CDR3 contains 15 residues. V dropped 5 bases and J dropped 8; count of bases not matched to a gene: 11. Germline assignment: CDR1 MNHEY and CDR2 SVGAGI. Here the CDR3 reads CASSTPGQGRGTQYF. CDR3 coding DNA: TGTGCCAGCAGTACACCGGGACAGGGCCGTGGTACGCAGTATTTT.

V gene TRBV28 combines with J gene TRBJ1-2; perhaps TRBD1 as D (6 bases). The germline gives CDR1 MDHEN, CDR2 SYDVKM. Trimming left V 4 bases short and J 7 bases short, with 13 bases between. The length of the CDR3 is 13 residues. In nucleotides, the CDR3 is TGTGCCAGCAGTTCAGGGACACATGGTGGCTACACCTTC. Protein sequence: CASSSGTHGGYTF.

J is TRBJ2-2 and V is TRBV19; D perhaps matches TRBD1 (7 bases). Trimming took off 7 bases at V and 2 bases at J, with 20 bases between the two ends. This CDR3 is built from 17 residues. Germline V gene data show CDR1 as LNHDA and CDR2 as SQIVND (reference sequence). This CDR3 is CASNRRGPLSNTGELFF. Here the CDR3 DNA reads TGTGCCAGTAATAGGAGGGGGCCCTTGTCAAACACCGGGGAGCTGTTTTTT.

The genes are TRBV7-9 and TRBJ1-1; 8 bases are a match to TRBD1. V gave up 1 base and J gave up 5 bases; unmatched junction bases: 3. Germline V lookup: CDR1 SEHNR, CDR2 FQNEAQ (reference sequence). The CDR3 is 14 residues long. CDR3 bases: TGTGCCAGCAGCTTAGGGACAGGGATGACTGAAGCTTTCTTT. Translated: CASSLGTGMTEAFF. The full variable domain, in which reference TRBV7-9 and TRBJ1-1 provide the parts outside the CDR3, is DTGVSQNPRHKITKRGQNVTFRCDPISEHNRLYWYRQTLGQGPEFLTYFQNEAQLEKSRLLSDRFSAERPKGSFSTLEIQRTEQGDSAMYLCASSLGTGMTEAFFGQGTRLTVV.

The V gene is TRBV4-2, the J gene TRBJ2-7; tentatively, D is TRBD1 (5 bases). Germline CDR1 is LGHNA and CDR2 is YNFKEQ. This CDR3 region has 17 residues. Trimming shortened V by 1 base and J by 0 bases, and 16 bases separated the two germline ends. Here the CDR3 DNA reads TGTGCCAGCAGCCAAGGGCTGTCACAGGTTGGCTCCTACGAGCAGTACTTC. This encodes CASSQGLSQVGSYEQYF.

The V and J genes are TRBV6-6 and TRBJ1-2; the match to TRBD1 covers 8 bases. V lost 8 bases and J lost 4; bases outside the gene matches: 6. The CDR3 runs to 13 residues. Germline CDR1 MNHNY, CDR2 SVGAGI (reference sequence). Here the CDR3 reads CASLDREGYGYTF. CDR3 in DNA: TGTGCCAGCTTGGACAGGGAGGGCTATGGCTACACCTTC.

This rearrangement joins TRBV21-1 to TRBJ2-7; TRBD2, the D gene given by the table, was not confirmed from the DNA. TRBV21-1 constitutes a pseudogene. This CDR3 has 16 amino acids. CDR3 sequence (DNA): TGTGCCAGCAGCAGCGTGAAGGCGGCGAAGTACTACGAGCAGTACTTC. Translation: CASSSVKAAKYYEQYF.

This chain joins TRBV5-4 and TRBJ1-1; 10 nucleotides line up with TRBD1. Trimming took 3 bases from V and 11 from J; bases not matched to a gene: 7. The CDR3 is 13 amino acids. CDR1 is SGHNT and CDR2 is YYREEE in the germline V gene (reference sequence). CDR3 protein: CASSSRQGAGAFF. The CDR3 DNA sequence: TGTGCCAGCAGCTCCCGACAGGGGGCGGGGGCTTTCTTT.

This clone was seen only once. The rearrangement joins TRBV6-5 to TRBJ2-1, with TRBD2 matching over 13 bases. Germline values: CDR1 MNHEY, CDR2 SVGAGI. CDR3 length equals 15 residues. The CDR3 sequence: CATQTGLAGVNEQFF. CDR3 bases: TGTGCTACGCAAACAGGACTAGCGGGAGTCAATGAGCAGTTCTTC.